The 6 T cell receptor beta chains below come from one sample, sequenced in a study of T cell changes during pregnancy in multiple sclerosis. The table came from immunoSEQ multiplex PCR; TCRdb's copy has only in-frame clones and leaves some out. Of approximately 73,000 clones listed, roughly 92% are singletons. The sample in question was CD4+ T cells from peripheral blood mononuclear cells, obtained before pregnancy. The receptors shown here come from a female donor with multiple sclerosis, enrolled in a pregnancy study.

The gene calls are TRBV28 and TRBJ2-7, with 10 bases identical to TRBD2. J lost 5 bases, V lost 7 bases, and 8 bases had no gene match. The CDR3 extends over 14 amino acids. The germline gives CDR1 MDHEN, CDR2 SYDVKM. The CDR3 nucleotides are TGTGCCAGCAACCCTAGCGGGAGTCGAAACGAGCAGTACTTC. Translated: CASNPSGSRNEQYF.

This chain uses TRBV6-6 with TRBJ1-5; 7 positions agree with TRBD1. The germline V gene has CDR1 MNHNY and CDR2 SVGAGI (reference sequence). Unmatched junction bases numbered 8, after V lost 7 bases and J lost 5 bases. CDR3 length: 14 residues. Here the CDR3 DNA reads TGTGCCAGCACCCCCCGCGACAGGGATCAGCCCCAGCATTTT. Its protein is CASTPRDRDQPQHF.

Only a few counts were recorded for this clone. V and J are TRBV6-5 and TRBJ1-1; a weak D match, TRBD1 (5 bases). The germline V and J ends were trimmed by 2 bases and 3 bases, with 7 bases remaining between them. Germline values: CDR1 MNHEY, CDR2 SVGAGI. The CDR3 is 13 amino acids. CDR3: CASSYGGDTEAFF. The CDR3 DNA reads as TGTGCCAGCAGTTACGGGGGGGACACTGAAGCTTTCTTT.

This clone was found once. This chain joins TRBV6-5 and TRBJ2-1; a weak D match, TRBD1 (5 bases). The V end was cut by 0 bases, the J end by 10 bases, with 7 bases between. The CDR3 loop spans 12 amino acids. Per the germline V gene, CDR1 is MNHEY and CDR2 is SVGAGI. CDR3 region: CASSYSTGEQFF. The DNA of the CDR3 is TGTGCCAGCAGTTACTCCACAGGAGAGCAGTTCTTC.

The V gene is TRBV5-4, the J gene TRBJ2-1; D not resolved. This CDR3 comprises 11 residues. The V gene lost 0 bases and the J gene lost 14 bases, with 9 bases spanning the gap. Germline V gives CDR1 SGHNT, CDR2 YYREEE (reference sequence). The CDR3 spells CASSLGVTEFF. The CDR3 nucleotides are TGTGCCAGCAGCTTGGGAGTAACGGAGTTCTTC.

The chain links TRBV7-2 to TRBJ2-1, with 10 bases fitting TRBD2. Germline CDR1 SGHTA, CDR2 FQGNSA. The CDR3 has 15 residues. With 1 base clipped from V and 8 bases from J, the junction kept 5 bases outside the gene matches. CDR3: CASSLVAGGRDEQFF. The CDR3 nucleotides read TGTGCCAGCAGCTTAGTAGCGGGGGGACGGGATGAGCAGTTCTTC. The full variable domain, with the rest looked up from reference TRBV7-2 and TRBJ2-1, is GAGVSQSPSNKVTEKGKDVELRCDPISGHTALYWYRQSLGQGLEFLIYFQGNSAPDKSGLPSDRFSAERTGGSVSTLTIQRTQQEDSAVYLCASSLVAGGRDEQFFGPGTRLTVL.